This TCR beta chain was documented in a study of cytomegalovirus exposure and HLA in healthy donors. Study information: There were 117 million unique TCR beta sequences, drawn from about 200 million T cells, in an earlier analysis. Findings of the study overall: There were 150 to 200 TCR beta chains listed as cytomegalovirus-associated. The study had only CMV serostatus as immune exposure information. Trimming of TCR beta V- and J-genes showed a link, identified in a later analysis, to a missense DCLRE1C variant.

Amplification used 60 Vbeta primers and 13 Jbeta primers. Profiled with immunoSEQ multiplex PCR; TCRdb holds only in-frame clones, not every one. The sample shows around 100,000 clones, about 70% of them seen only once. Germline V gives CDR1 MNHEY, CDR2 SVGAGI. Trimming took 2 bases from V and 7 from J; bases not matched to a gene: 2. This CDR3 is built from 15 residues. Comment on this clone: Its antigen is as yet unknown.

This sequence was found in a man between 25 and 39 years old in good health and CMV-seropositive. The rearrangement links TRBV6-5 to TRBJ2-2, with 12 bases matching TRBD1. Sequencing input: PBMCs. CDR3 nucleotide sequence: TGTGCCAGCAGTTACGGGACAGGGGGCATCGGGGAGCTGTTTTTT. This encodes CASSYGTGGIGELFF.